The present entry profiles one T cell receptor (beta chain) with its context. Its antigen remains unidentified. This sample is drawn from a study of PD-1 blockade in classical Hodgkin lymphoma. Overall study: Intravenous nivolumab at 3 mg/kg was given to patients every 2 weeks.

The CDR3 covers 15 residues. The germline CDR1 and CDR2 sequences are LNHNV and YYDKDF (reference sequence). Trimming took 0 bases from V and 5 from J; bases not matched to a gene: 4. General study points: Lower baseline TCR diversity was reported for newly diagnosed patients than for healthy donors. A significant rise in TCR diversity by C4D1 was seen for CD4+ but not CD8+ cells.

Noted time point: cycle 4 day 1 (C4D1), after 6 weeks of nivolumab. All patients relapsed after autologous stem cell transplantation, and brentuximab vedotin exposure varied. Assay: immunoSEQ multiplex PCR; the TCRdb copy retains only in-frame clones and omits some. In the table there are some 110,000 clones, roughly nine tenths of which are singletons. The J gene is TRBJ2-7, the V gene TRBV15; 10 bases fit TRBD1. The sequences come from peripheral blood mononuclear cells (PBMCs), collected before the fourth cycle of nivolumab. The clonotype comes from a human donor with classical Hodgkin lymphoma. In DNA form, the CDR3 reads TGTGCCACCAGCAGAGACCGGGACAGGGGAAACGAGCAGTACTTC. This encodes CATSRDRDRGNEQYF.